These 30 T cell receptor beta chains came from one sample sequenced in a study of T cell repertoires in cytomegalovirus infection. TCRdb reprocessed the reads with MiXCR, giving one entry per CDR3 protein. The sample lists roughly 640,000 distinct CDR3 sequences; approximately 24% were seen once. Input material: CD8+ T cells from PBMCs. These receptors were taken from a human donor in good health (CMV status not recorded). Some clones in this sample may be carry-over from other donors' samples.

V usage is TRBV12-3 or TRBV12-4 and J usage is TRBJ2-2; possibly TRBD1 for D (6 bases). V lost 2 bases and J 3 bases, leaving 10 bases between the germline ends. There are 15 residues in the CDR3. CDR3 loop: CASSLQGPYTGELFF. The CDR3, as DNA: TGTGCCAGCAGTTTACAGGGGCCCTACACCGGGGAGCTGTTTTTT.

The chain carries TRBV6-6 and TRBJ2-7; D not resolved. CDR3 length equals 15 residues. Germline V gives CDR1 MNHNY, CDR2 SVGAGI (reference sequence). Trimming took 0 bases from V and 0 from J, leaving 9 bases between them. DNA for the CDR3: TGTGCCAGCAGTTACTCTACATCCACCTCCTACGAGCAGTACTTC. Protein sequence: CASSYSTSTSYEQYF.

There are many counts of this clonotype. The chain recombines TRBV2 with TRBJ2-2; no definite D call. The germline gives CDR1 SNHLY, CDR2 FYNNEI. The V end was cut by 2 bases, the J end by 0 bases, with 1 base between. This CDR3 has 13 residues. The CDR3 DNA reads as TGTGCCAGCAGTGAACCGAACACCGGGGAGCTGTTTTTT. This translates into CASSEPNTGELFF.

CDR3 sequence reads: CASSVTMPPGEKLFF. The CDR3 DNA reads as TGTGCCAGCAGCGTTACCATGCCCCCGGGGGAAAAACTGTTTTTT. V usage is TRBV6-5 and J usage is TRBJ1-4; unclear D gene. The CDR3 totals 15 residues. V dropped 6 bases and J dropped 8 bases, with 19 bases sitting between them. The germline gives CDR1 MNHEY, CDR2 SVGAGI.

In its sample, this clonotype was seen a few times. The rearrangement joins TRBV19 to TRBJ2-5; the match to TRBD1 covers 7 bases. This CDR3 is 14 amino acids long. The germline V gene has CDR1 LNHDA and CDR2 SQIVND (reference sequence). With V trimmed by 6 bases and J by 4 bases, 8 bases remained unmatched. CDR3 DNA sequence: TGTGCCAGTAGACAGACAGGGTCAGGAGAGACCCAGTACTTC. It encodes CASRQTGSGETQYF. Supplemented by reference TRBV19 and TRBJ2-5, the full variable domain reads DGGITQSPKYLFRKEGQNVTLSCEQNLNHDAMYWYRQDPGQGLRLIYYSQIVNDFQKGDIAEGYSVSREKKESFPLTVTSAQKNPTAFYLCASRQTGSGETQYFGPGTRLLVL.

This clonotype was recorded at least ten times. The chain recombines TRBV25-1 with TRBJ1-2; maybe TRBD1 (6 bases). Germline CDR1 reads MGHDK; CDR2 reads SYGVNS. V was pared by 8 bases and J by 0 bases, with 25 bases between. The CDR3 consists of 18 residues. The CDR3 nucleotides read TGTGCCAGCCCACAAGGGGGGCTTTACCACGACCCTAACTATGGCTACACCTTC. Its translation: CASPQGGLYHDPNYGYTF.

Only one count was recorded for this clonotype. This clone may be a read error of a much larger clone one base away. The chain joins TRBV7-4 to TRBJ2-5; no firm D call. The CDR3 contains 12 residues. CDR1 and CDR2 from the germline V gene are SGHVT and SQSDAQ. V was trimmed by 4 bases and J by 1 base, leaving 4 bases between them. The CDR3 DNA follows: TGTGCCAGCAGCTCCTTCCAAGAGACCCAGTACTTC. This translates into CASSSFQETQYF.

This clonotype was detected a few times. The CDR3 here is CASSPSGRSNQPQHF. The CDR3 nucleotides are TGTGCCAGCAGCCCCAGTGGGAGAAGCAATCAGCCCCAGCATTTT. The J gene is TRBJ1-5, the V gene TRBV7-9; no clear D. V was cut by 5 bases and J by 1 base, with 12 bases left in between. Germline CDR1 SEHNR, CDR2 FQNEAQ (reference sequence). The CDR3 runs 15 residues.

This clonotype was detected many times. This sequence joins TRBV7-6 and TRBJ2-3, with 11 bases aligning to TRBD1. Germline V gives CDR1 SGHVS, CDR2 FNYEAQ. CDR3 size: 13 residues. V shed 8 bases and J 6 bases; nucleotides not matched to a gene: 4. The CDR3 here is CASGTGGFDTQYF. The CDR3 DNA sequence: TGTGCCAGCGGGACAGGGGGATTCGATACGCAGTATTTT.

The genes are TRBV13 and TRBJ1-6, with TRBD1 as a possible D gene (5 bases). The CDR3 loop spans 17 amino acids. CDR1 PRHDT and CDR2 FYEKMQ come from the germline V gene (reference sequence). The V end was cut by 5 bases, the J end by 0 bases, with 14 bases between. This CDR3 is CASSAGPTGSYNSPLHF. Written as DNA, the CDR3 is TGTGCCAGCAGCGCGGGGCCGACCGGCTCCTATAATTCACCCCTCCACTTT.

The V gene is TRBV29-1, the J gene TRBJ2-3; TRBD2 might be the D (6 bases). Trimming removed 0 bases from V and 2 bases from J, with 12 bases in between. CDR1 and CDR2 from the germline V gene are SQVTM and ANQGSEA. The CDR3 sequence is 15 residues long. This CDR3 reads CSVEETGLPTDTQYF. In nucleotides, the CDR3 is TGCAGCGTTGAAGAAACGGGACTCCCCACAGATACGCAGTATTTT.

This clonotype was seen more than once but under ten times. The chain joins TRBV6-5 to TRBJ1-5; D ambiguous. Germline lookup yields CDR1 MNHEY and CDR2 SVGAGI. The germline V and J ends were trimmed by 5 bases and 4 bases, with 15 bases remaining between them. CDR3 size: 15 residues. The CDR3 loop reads CASSPELGPNQPQHF. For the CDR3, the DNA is TGTGCCAGCAGTCCCGAATTGGGTCCTAATCAGCCCCAGCATTTT.

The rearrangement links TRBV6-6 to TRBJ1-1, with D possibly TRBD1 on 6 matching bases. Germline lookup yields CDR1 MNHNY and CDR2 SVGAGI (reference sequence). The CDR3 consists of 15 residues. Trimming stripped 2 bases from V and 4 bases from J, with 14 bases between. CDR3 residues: CASSYVYGGGTEAFF. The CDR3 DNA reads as TGTGCCAGCAGTTACGTTTATGGAGGGGGCACTGAAGCTTTCTTT.

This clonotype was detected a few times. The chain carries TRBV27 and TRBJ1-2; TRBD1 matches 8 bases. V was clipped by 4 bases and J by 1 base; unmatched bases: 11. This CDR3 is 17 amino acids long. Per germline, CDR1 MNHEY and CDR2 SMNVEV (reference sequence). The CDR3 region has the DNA TGTGCCAGCAGTTCCTCTCCCGGGACAGGTTTTAACTATGGCTACACCTTC. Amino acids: CASSSSPGTGFNYGYTF.

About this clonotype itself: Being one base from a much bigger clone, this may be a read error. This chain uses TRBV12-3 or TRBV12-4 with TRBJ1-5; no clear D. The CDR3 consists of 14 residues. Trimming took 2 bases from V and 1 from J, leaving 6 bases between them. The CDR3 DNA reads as TGTGCCAGCAGTTTATGGTGGAGCAATCAGCCCCAGCATTTT. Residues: CASSLWWSNQPQHF.

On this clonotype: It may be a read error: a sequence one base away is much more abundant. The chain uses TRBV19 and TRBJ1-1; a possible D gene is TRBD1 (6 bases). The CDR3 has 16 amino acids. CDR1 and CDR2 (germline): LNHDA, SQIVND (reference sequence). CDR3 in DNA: TGTGCCCGTAGTTGGGTGGCAGGGGCGTCGTACACTGAAGCTTTCTTT. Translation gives CARSWVAGASYTEAFF.

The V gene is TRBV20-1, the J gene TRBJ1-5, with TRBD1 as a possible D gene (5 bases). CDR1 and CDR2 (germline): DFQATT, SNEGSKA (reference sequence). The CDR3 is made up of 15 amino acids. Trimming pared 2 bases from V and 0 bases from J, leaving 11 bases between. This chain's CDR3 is CSARPRDYSNQPQHF. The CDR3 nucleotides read TGCAGTGCTAGACCTAGGGACTATAGCAATCAGCCCCAGCATTTT.

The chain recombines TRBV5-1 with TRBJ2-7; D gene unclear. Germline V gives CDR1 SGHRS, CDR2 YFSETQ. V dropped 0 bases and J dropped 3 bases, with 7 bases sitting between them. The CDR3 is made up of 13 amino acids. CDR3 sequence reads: CASSLGTRYEQYF. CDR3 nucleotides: TGCGCCAGCAGCTTGGGGACCCGCTACGAGCAGTACTTC.

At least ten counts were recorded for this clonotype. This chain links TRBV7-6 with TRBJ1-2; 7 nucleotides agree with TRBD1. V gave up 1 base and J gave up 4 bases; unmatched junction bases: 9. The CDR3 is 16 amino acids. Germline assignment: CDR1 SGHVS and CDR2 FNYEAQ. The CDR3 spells CASSLGSGTEAYGYTF. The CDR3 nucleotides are TGTGCCAGCAGCTTAGGGTCCGGGACAGAAGCCTATGGCTACACCTTC. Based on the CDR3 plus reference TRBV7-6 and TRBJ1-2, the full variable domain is GAGVSQSPRYKVTKRGQDVALRCDPISGHVSLYWYRQALGQGPEFLTYFNYEAQQDKSGLPNDRFSAERPEGSISTLTIQRTEQRDSAMYRCASSLGSGTEAYGYTFGSGTRLTVV.

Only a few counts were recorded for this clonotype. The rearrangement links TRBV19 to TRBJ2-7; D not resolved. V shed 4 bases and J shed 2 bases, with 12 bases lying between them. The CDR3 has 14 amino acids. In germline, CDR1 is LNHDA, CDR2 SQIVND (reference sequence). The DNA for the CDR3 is TGTGCCAGTAGTACCAGACATGGGACCTACGAGCAGTACGTC. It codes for CASSTRHGTYEQYV.

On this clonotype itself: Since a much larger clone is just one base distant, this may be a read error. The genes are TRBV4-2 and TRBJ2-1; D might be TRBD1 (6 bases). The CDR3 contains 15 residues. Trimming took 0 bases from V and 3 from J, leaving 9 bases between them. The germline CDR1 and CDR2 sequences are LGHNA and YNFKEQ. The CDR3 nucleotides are TGTGCCAGCAGCCAAGATTGGGACATCTACAATGAGCAGTTCTTC. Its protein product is CASSQDWDIYNEQFF.

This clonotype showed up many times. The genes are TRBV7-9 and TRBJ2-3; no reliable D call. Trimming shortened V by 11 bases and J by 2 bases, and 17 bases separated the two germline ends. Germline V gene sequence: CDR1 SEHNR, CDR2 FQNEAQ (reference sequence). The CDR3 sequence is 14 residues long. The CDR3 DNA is TGTGCCGGCAACGGAATATACACCACAGATACGCAGTATTTT. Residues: CAGNGIYTTDTQYF.

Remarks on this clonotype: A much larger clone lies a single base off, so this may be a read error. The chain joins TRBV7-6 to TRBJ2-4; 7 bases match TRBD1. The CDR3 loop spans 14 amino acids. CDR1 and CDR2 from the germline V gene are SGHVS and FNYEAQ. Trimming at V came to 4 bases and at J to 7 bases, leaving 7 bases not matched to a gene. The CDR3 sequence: CASSSGTEWNIQYF. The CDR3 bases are TGTGCCAGCAGCTCCGGGACAGAGTGGAACATTCAGTACTTC.

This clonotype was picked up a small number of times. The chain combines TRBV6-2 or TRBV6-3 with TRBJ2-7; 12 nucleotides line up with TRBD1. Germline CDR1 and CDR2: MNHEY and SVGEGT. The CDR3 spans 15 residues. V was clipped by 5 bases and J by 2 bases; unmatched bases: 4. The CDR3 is CASSPGQGATYEQYV. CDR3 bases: TGTGCCAGCAGTCCGGGACAGGGGGCAACCTACGAGCAGTACGTC.

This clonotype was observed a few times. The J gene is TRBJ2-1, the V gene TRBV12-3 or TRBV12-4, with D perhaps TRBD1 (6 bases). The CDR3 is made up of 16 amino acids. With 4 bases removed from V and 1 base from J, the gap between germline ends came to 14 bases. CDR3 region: CASSSTGLRSYNEQFF. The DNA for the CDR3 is TGTGCCAGCAGTTCCACAGGGCTACGATCCTACAATGAGCAGTTCTTC.

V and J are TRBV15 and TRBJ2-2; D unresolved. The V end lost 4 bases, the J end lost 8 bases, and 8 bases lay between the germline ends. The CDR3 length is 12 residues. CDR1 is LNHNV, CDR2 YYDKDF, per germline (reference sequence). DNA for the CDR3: TGTGCCACCAGCACCCAGGCGGGGGAGCTGTTTTTT. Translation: CATSTQAGELFF.

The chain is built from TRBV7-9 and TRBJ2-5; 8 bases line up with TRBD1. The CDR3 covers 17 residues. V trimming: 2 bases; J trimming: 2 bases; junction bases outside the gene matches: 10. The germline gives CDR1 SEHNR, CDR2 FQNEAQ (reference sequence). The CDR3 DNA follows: TGTGCCAGCAGCTTAACTCTTCAGGGGGCGGCTCAAGAGACCCAGTACTTC. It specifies CASSLTLQGAAQETQYF.

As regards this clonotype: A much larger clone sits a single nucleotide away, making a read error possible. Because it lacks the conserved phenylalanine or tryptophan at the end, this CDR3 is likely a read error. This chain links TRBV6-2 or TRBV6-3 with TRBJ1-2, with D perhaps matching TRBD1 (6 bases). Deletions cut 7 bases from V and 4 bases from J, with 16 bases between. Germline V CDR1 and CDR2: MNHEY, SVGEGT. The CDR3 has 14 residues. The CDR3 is CASTPRGNGYGYTI. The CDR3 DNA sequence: TGTGCCAGCACCCCAAGGGGGAACGGCTATGGCTACACCATC.

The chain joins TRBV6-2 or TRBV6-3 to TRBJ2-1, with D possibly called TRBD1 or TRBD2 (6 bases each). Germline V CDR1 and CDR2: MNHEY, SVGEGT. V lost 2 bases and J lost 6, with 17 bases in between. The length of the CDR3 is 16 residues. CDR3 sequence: CASSYLPTGATNEQFF. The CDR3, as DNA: TGTGCCAGCAGTTACCTTCCGACGGGGGCGACCAATGAGCAGTTCTTC.

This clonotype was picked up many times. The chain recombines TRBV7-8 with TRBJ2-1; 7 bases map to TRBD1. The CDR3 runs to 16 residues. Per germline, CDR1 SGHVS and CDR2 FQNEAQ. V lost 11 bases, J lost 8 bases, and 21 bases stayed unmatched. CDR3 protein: CAATKGKGALDDEQFF. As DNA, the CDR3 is TGTGCCGCGACCAAGGGCAAGGGGGCTCTGGACGATGAGCAGTTCTTC.